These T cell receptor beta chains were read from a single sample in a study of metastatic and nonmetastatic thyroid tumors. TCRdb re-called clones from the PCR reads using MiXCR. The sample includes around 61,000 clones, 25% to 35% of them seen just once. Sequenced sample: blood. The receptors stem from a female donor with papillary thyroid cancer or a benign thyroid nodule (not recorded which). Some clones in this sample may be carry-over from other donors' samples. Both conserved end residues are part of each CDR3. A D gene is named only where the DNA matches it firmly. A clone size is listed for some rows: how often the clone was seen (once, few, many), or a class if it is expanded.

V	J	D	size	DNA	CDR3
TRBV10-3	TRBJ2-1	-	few	TGTGCCATCAGAAACCCTCCGGGATCTAATGAGCAGTTCTTC	CAIRNPPGSNEQFF
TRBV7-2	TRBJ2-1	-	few	TGTGCCAGCAGCTTAGCCGGGACGCTTGCCTACAATGAGCAGTTCTTC	CASSLAGTLAYNEQFF
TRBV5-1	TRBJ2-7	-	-	TGCGCCAGCAGCTTGATGCCAGCGGGTCAGTACGAGCAGTACTTC	CASSLMPAGQYEQYF
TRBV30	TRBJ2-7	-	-	TGTGCCTGGAGTGGGGGGGTCCTCCCATTGGAGCAGTACTTC	CAWSGGVLPLEQYF
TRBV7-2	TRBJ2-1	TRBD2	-	TGTGCCAGCAGCTTGGGGCTAGCGGGAAACAATGAGCGGTTCTTC	CASSLGLAGNNERFF
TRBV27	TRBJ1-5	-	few	TGTGCCAGCAGTTTACGGCCTTATAGCAATCAGCCCCAGCATTTT	CASSLRPYSNQPQHF
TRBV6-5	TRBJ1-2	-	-	TGTGCCAGCAGTTACTCAGGGTATGGCTACACCTTC	CASSYSGYGYTF
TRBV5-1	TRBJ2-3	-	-	TGCGCCAGCAGCTACGATAGATCTAGCACAGATACGCAGTATTTT	CASSYDRSSTDTQYF
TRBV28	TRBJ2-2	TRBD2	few	TGTGCCAGCAGTGGGCCAGCGGGAGGGCGAAACACCGGGGAGCTGTTTTTT	CASSGPAGGRNTGELFF
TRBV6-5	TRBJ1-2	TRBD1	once	TGTGCCAGCAGTTACTCCGGGACAGCTAACTATGGCTACACCTTC	CASSYSGTANYGYTF
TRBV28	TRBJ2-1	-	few	TGTGCCAGCAGTTTGGCAAGGGGAGGTGAGCAGTTCTTC	CASSLARGGEQFF
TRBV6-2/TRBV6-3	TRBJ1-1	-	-	TGTGCCAGCAGTTACGGGGGTCGGGAAGCTTTCTTT	CASSYGGREAFF
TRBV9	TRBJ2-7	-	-	TGTGCCAGCAGCTCCCGGGGAGTCGGCTACGAGCAGTACTTC	CASSSRGVGYEQYF
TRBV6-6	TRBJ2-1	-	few	TGTACCAGCAGTTATGGGGATGGTTACGGTGAGCAGTTCTTC	CTSSYGDGYGEQFF